This is a list of T cell receptor beta chains from one sample in a study of radiation and T cells in renal cell carcinoma. Generated by immunoSEQ multiplex PCR, the TCRdb table keeps only in-frame clones and is missing some. The sample lists under 200,000 clones; roughly 90% were seen once. This material consisted of blood, taken from a patient whose treatment included radiotherapy and nephrectomy. Receptors were obtained from a woman in her forties or fifties with renal cell carcinoma. CDR3s include the opening cysteine and the closing phenylalanine or tryptophan. The D gene is left open where the match is weak. Not every row has a clone size; where given, it reads once, few, many or a size class.

V	J	D	size	DNA	CDR3
TRBV7-2	TRBJ1-5	NA	few	TGTGCCAGCAGCTTAGTGTATACGGGTGGTCAGCCCCAGCATTTT	CASSLVYTGGQPQHF
TRBV6-1	TRBJ1-6	NA	NA	TGTGCCAGCAGAGTAAGCTCCTATAATTCACCCCTCCACTTT	CASRVSSYNSPLHF
TRBV7-9	TRBJ1-1	NA	NA	TGTGCCAGCAGCCTCACAGTGAACACTGAAGCTTTCTTT	CASSLTVNTEAFF
TRBV7-3	TRBJ2-3	TRBD2	once	TGTGCCAGCAGACCTAGCGGGGGGAGCCATACGCAGTATTTT	CASRPSGGSHTQYF
TRBV18	TRBJ2-7	TRBD2	NA	TGTGCCAGCTCACCCGCTAAACTAGCGGGGGGGATATACGAGCAGTACTTC	CASSPAKLAGGIYEQYF
TRBV6-6	TRBJ1-2	TRBD1	NA	TGTGCCAGCAGACCTGGACAGGACTATGGCTACACCTTC	CASRPGQDYGYTF
TRBV10-3	TRBJ2-1	TRBD2	NA	TGTGCCATCAGCCGTTTCCCGGGAGGCAACAATGAGCAGTTCTTC	CAISRFPGGNNEQFF
TRBV7-2	TRBJ2-2	TRBD2	NA	TGTGCCAGCAGCCTTAGCGGGGGGGCATACACCGGGGAGCTGTTTTTT	CASSLSGGAYTGELFF
TRBV14	TRBJ2-5	NA	NA	TGTGCCAGCAGCCTTGGGGGATGGGAGACCCAGTACTTC	CASSLGGWETQYF
TRBV7-2	TRBJ1-1	NA	NA	TGTGCCAGCAGCTTATCATGGAGGAACACTGAAGCTTTCTTT	CASSLSWRNTEAFF